The rows below give T cell receptor beta chains drawn from one sample of a study of T-cell reconstitution after alpha-beta-depleted transplantation in children. TCRdb processed the PCR reads anew with MiXCR; each CDR3 protein has one entry. The sample contains about a million distinct CDR3 sequences, roughly 29% of which appear only once. The specimen comprised PBMCs, mostly from graft donor cells, sampled 360 days after TCRalphabeta/CD19-depleted stem cell transplant. The receptors originated from a boy under three years old who had a stem cell transplant for SCID, so the T cells may come from the graft donor. Each CDR3 is given with its conserved first and last residue. A D gene is named only where the DNA matches it firmly. The size entry is marked missing in some rows and otherwise reads once, few, many or a size class.

DNA	CDR3	size	D	V	J
TGTGCCAGCAGTTACTACCCGACAGGGGATTGGTACGAGCAGTACTTC	CASSYYPTGDWYEQYF	few	TRBD1	TRBV6-5	TRBJ2-7
TGTGCCAGCAGCTTACGTGGCCTAGGACAGGGCCCCTCTGGGGCCAACGTCCTGACTTTC	CASSLRGLGQGPSGANVLTF	few	TRBD1	TRBV7-3	TRBJ2-6
TGTGCCAGCAGCCAAGACCCGGCCAGAACAGAGAAATACTTC	CASSQDPARTEKYF	many	-	TRBV4-2	TRBJ2-7
TGTGCCAGCAGCCTAAGGACAGGGCGGGGAGGGGCCAACGTCCTGACTTTC	CASSLRTGRGGANVLTF	-	TRBD1	TRBV7-9	TRBJ2-6
TGTGCCAGCTCACCGGGACAGGGAATGCGGGCCCTCCACTTT	CASSPGQGMRALHF	-	TRBD1	TRBV18	TRBJ1-6
TGTGCCAGCAGCTTGGAGACCGCGTGGGAAGAGACCCAGTACTTC	CASSLETAWEETQYF	once	-	TRBV5-6	TRBJ2-5
TGCAGTGCTAGGCAGGACAGGGCTGGAAACACCATATATTTT	CSARQDRAGNTIYF	-	TRBD1	TRBV20-1	TRBJ1-3
TGCAGCGTTGAAGGTTTTCGTGCAGGGCAGGTCCACGAGCAGTACTTC	CSVEGFRAGQVHEQYF	few	-	TRBV29-1	TRBJ2-7
TGTGCCAGCAGCGCTTACGGGACAGGGGCAACTAATGAAAAACTGTTTTTT	CASSAYGTGATNEKLFF	-	TRBD1	TRBV7-8	TRBJ1-4
TGCAGCGTTGCGGCTAGCACCACTCCATCGCAGTATTTT	CSVAASTTPSQYF	-	-	TRBV29-1	TRBJ2-3
TGCAGCGCTGAGGGAGGGGACACTGAAGCTTTCTTT	CSAEGGDTEAFF	-	-	TRBV29-1	TRBJ1-1
TGCGCCAGCAGGAATCGGACCGAGAACTATGGCTACACCTTC	CASRNRTENYGYTF	-	-	TRBV23-1	TRBJ1-2
TGCAGCGTTGAGATTATGGAAGCTAACTATGGCTACACCTTC	CSVEIMEANYGYTF	-	-	TRBV29-1	TRBJ1-2
TGTGCCAGCAGTACGCCAGGTGGTAGCACCCACGAGCAGTACTTC	CASSTPGGSTHEQYF	-	-	TRBV27	TRBJ2-7
TGTGCCAGCAGTTACCTAGACAGGGGAATTGGCAAGAGAAACACTGAAGCTTTCTTT	CASSYLDRGIGKRNTEAFF	-	TRBD1	TRBV6-5	TRBJ1-1
TGCAGTGCCCGCGGACTAGCGGGATATAATACGCAGTATTTT	CSARGLAGYNTQYF	-	TRBD2	TRBV20-1	TRBJ2-3
TGTGCCAGCAGCGTAGACCTAGCTAGCACAGATACGCAGTATTTT	CASSVDLASTDTQYF	many	-	TRBV9	TRBJ2-3
TGTGCCAGCATCCAACCGGTAGATACGCAGTATTTT	CASIQPVDTQYF	-	-	TRBV4-2	TRBJ2-3
TGTGCCAGTAGTATGGGTGACCGACTAGCTGATGAGCAGTTCTTC	CASSMGDRLADEQFF	-	TRBD2	TRBV19	TRBJ2-1
TGTGCCAGCAGCCAAGGACACCTGTCTGGGGCCAACGTCCTGACTTTC	CASSQGHLSGANVLTF	-	-	TRBV4-2	TRBJ2-6
TGTGCCAGCAGTCTCGGACTAGCGGGGGCCTTTAATGAGCAGTTCTTC	CASSLGLAGAFNEQFF	-	TRBD2	TRBV6-2/TRBV6-3	TRBJ2-1
TGTGCCAGCAGCCCCCGGGGGAGCGGGGGGTTCTACGAGCAGTACTTC	CASSPRGSGGFYEQYF	-	TRBD2	TRBV7-6	TRBJ2-7
TGTGCCAGCAGTTTAGGGCGAGGGAAGGAGAACACTGAAGCTTTCTTT	CASSLGRGKENTEAFF	-	-	TRBV12-3/TRBV12-4	TRBJ1-1
TGCGCCAGCAGCTTGGAGACGAGCTCCTATAATTCACCCCTCCACTTT	CASSLETSSYNSPLHF	-	-	TRBV5-1	TRBJ1-6
TGCGCCAGCACCCCGACTAGCGGGGGGCGCACAGATACGCAGTATTTT	CASTPTSGGRTDTQYF	-	TRBD2	TRBV5-1	TRBJ2-3
TGTGCCAGCAGCTCGGATAGCGGGGAATTATCCAATGAGCAGTTCTTC	CASSSDSGELSNEQFF	few	TRBD2	TRBV11-2	TRBJ2-1
TGTGCCAGCAGCTTAGTGGCTAGCGGGGGGGGCATCACCGGGGAGCTGTTTTTT	CASSLVASGGGITGELFF	-	TRBD2	TRBV11-2	TRBJ2-2
TGTGCCAGCAGTTACTATGGACGGAACACAGATACGCAGTATTTT	CASSYYGRNTDTQYF	-	-	TRBV6-5	TRBJ2-3
TGCGCCAGCAGCCAAGATCAGGGGACACGGATTCAGCCCCAGCATTTT	CASSQDQGTRIQPQHF	-	-	TRBV4-1	TRBJ1-5
TGTGCCATCAATCAAGGGGGGGGTTACGAGCAGTACTTC	CAINQGGGYEQYF	-	-	TRBV10-3	TRBJ2-7
TGTGCCAGCAGCTTACAGGGCCATGGATCCGGGGAGCTGTTTTTT	CASSLQGHGSGELFF	few	-	TRBV7-2	TRBJ2-2
TGTGCCAGCGGGGGCCGGACAGGCTCGAAAGGGGCCTACAATGAGCAGTTCTTC	CASGGRTGSKGAYNEQFF	-	TRBD1	TRBV11-2	TRBJ2-1
TGTGCCAGCAGCTCCCATAGCGGGGGAAACACCGGGGAGCTGTTTTTT	CASSSHSGGNTGELFF	few	TRBD2	TRBV7-9	TRBJ2-2
TGTGCCAGCAGCTTAGCTGGAGGGGCGGCCAGCTCCTACAATGAGCAGTTCTTC	CASSLAGGAASSYNEQFF	few	-	TRBV7-4	TRBJ2-1
TGCAGTGCTCCTGACAGGGCGTCGGAGACCCAGTACTTC	CSAPDRASETQYF	-	TRBD1	TRBV20-1	TRBJ2-5
TGTGCCAGCACCTACAGGGTCGGGAGGGCAGATACGCAGTATTTT	CASTYRVGRADTQYF	-	TRBD2	TRBV12-3/TRBV12-4	TRBJ2-3
TGTGCCAGCAGTTTTCTACGGGGGACAGATACGCAGTATTTT	CASSFLRGTDTQYF	-	-	TRBV28	TRBJ2-3
TGTGCCAGCAGCCGACACGTGAGCAATCAGCCCCAGCATTTT	CASSRHVSNQPQHF	-	-	TRBV7-8	TRBJ1-5
TGCAGTGCTACACAGGGAGAGACAGATACGCAGTATTTT	CSATQGETDTQYF	few	-	TRBV20-1	TRBJ2-3
TGTGCCAGCAGGGGGGAGCCTCAGGGAGATACGCAGTATTTT	CASRGEPQGDTQYF	-	-	TRBV12-3/TRBV12-4	TRBJ2-3